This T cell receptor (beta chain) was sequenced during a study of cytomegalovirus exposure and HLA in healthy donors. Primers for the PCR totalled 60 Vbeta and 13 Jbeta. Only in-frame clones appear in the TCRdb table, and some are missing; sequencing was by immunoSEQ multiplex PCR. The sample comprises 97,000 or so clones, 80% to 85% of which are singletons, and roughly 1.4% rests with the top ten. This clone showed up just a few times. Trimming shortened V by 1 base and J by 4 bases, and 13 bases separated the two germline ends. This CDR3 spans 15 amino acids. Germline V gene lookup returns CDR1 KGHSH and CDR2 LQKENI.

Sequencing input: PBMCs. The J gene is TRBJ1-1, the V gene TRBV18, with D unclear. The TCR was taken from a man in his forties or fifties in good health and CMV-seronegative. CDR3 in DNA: TGTGCCAGCTCACCACTCGGAGGGCTGTCCACTGAAGCTTTCTTT. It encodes CASSPLGGLSTEAFF. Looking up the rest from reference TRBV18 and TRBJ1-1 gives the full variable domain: NAGVMQNPRHLVRRRGQEARLRCSPMKGHSHVYWYRQLPEEGLKFMVYLQKENIIDESGMPKERFSAEFPKEGPSILRIQQVVRGDSAAYFCASSPLGGLSTEAFFGQGTRLTVV.